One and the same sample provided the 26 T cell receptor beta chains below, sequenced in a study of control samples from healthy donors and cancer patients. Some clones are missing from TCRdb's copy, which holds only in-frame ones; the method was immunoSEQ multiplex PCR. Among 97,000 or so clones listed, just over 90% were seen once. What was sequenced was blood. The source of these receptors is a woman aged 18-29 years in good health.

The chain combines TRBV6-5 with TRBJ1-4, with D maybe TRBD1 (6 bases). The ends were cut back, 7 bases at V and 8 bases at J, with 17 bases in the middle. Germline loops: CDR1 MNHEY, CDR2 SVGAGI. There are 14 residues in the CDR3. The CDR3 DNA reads TGTGCCAGCACTGGGGGGCAGGGATGGGAAAAACTGTTTTTT. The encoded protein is CASTGGQGWEKLFF.

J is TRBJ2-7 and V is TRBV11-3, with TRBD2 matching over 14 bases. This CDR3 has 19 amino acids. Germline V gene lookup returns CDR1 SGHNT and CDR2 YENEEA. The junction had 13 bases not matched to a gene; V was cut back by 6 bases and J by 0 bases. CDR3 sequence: CASRKTGTSGRIFSYEQYF. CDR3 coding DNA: TGTGCCAGCAGAAAGACCGGGACTAGCGGGAGAATTTTCTCCTACGAGCAGTACTTC.

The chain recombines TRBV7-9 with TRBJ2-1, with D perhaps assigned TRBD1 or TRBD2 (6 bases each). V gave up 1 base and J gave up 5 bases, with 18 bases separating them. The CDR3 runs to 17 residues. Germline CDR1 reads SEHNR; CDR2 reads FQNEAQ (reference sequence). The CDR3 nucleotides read TGTGCCAGCAGCTTAGACTTTCGAGGGGGGAACAACAATGAGCAGTTCTTC. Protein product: CASSLDFRGGNNNEQFF. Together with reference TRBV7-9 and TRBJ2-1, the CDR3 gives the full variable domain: DTGVSQNPRHKITKRGQNVTFRCDPISEHNRLYWYRQTLGQGPEFLTYFQNEAQLEKSRLLSDRFSAERPKGSFSTLEIQRTEQGDSAMYLCASSLDFRGGNNNEQFFGPGTRLTVL.

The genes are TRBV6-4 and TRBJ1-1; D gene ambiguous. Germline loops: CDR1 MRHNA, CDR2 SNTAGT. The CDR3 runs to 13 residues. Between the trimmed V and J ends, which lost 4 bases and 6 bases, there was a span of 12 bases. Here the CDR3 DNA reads TGTGCCAGCAGTGCAAGGACTGGGGCTGAAGCTTTCTTT. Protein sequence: CASSARTGAEAFF.

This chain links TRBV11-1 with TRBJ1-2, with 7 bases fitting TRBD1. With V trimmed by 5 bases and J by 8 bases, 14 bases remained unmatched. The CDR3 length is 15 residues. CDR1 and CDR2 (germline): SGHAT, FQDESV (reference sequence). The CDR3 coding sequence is TGTGCCAGCAGCCCACTATGGGACAGCCCGCGAGGCTACACCTTC. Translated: CASSPLWDSPRGYTF.

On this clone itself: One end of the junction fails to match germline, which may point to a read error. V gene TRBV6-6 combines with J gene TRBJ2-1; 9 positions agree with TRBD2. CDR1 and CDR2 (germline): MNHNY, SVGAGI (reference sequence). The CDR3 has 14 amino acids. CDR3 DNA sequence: TGTGCCAGCCGTTATGGGCGGGAGGGGGATGAGCAGTTCTTC. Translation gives CASRYGREGDEQFF.

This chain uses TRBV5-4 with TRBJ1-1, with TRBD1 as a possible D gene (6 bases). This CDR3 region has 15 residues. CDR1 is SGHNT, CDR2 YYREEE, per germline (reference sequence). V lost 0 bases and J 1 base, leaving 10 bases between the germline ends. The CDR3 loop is CASSLGGQKNTEAFF. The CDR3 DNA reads TGTGCCAGCAGCTTGGGCGGACAGAAGAACACTGAAGCTTTCTTT.

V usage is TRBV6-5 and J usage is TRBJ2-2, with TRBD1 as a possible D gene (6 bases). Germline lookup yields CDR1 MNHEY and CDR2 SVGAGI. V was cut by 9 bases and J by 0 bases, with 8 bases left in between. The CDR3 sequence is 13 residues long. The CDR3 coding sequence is TGTGCCAGTCGGACAGCGAACACCGGGGAGCTGTTTTTT. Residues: CASRTANTGELFF.

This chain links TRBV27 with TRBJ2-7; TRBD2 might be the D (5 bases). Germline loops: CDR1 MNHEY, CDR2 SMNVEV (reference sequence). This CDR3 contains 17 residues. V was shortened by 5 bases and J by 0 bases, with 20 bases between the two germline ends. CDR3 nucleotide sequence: TGTGCCAGCAGTATCGTAGGACTCACGACCCGCTCCTACGAGCAGTACTTC. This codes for CASSIVGLTTRSYEQYF.

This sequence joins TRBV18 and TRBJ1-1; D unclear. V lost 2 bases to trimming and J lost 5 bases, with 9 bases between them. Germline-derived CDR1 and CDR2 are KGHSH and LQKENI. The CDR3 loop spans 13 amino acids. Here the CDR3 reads CASSPIGLTEAFF. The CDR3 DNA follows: TGTGCCAGCTCACCAATAGGGTTGACTGAAGCTTTCTTT. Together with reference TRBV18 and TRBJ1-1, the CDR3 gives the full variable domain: NAGVMQNPRHLVRRRGQEARLRCSPMKGHSHVYWYRQLPEEGLKFMVYLQKENIIDESGMPKERFSAEFPKEGPSILRIQQVVRGDSAAYFCASSPIGLTEAFFGQGTRLTVV.

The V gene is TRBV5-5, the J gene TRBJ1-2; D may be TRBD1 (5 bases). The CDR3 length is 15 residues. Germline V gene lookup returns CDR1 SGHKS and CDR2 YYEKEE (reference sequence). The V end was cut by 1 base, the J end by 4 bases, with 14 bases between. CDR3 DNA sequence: TGTGCCAGCAGCTTGTCCCCAGGGAGCGGCTATGGCTACACCTTC. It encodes CASSLSPGSGYGYTF.

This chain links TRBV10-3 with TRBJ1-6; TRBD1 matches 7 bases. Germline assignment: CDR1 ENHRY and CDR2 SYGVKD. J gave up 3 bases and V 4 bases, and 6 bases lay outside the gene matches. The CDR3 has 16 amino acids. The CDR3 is CAISGDREGYNSPLHF. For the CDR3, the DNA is TGTGCCATCAGTGGCGACAGGGAAGGCTATAATTCACCCCTCCACTTT.

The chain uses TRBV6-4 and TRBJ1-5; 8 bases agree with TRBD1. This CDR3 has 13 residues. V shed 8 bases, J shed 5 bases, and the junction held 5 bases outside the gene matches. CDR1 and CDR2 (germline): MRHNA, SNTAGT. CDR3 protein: CASRQGLYQPQHF. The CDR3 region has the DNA TGTGCCAGCCGACAGGGGCTTTATCAGCCCCAGCATTTT.

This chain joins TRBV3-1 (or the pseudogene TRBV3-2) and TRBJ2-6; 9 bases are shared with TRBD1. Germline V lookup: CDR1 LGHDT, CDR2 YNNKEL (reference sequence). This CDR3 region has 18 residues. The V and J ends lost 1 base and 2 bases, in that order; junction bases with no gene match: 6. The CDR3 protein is CASSQVQGAAPGANVLTF. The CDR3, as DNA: TGTGCCAGCAGCCAAGTACAGGGGGCGGCCCCTGGGGCCAACGTCCTGACTTTC.

CDR3 bases: TGTGCCAGTAGTAGGGGACAGGAGCCCTCCACAGATACGCAGTATTTT. It yields the protein CASSRGQEPSTDTQYF. The chain combines TRBV19 with TRBJ2-3; TRBD1 matches 8 bases. The V gene's germline CDR1 is LNHDA and CDR2 SQIVND (reference sequence). The CDR3 consists of 16 residues. V was clipped by 4 bases and J by 2 bases; unmatched bases: 8.

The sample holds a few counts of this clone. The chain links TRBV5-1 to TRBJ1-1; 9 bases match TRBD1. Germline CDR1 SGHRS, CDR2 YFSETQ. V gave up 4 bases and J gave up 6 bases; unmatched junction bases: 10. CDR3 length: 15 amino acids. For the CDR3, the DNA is TGCGCCAGCAGCAGCAGGACAGGGGTGTTAGCTGAAGCTTTCTTT. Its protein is CASSSRTGVLAEAFF.

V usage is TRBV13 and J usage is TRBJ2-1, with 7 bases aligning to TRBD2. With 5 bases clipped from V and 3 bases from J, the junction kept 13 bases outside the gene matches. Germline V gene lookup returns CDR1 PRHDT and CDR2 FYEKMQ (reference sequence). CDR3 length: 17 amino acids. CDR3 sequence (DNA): TGTGCCAGCAGCCGGCGGTCTCGGGGAGGGAACTACAATGAGCAGTTCTTC. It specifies CASSRRSRGGNYNEQFF.

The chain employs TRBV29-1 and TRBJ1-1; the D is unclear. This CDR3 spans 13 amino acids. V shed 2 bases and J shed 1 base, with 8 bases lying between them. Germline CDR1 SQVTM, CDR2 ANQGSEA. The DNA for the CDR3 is TGCAGCGTTGAAACTTCGGCGAACACTGAAGCTTTCTTT. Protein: CSVETSANTEAFF.

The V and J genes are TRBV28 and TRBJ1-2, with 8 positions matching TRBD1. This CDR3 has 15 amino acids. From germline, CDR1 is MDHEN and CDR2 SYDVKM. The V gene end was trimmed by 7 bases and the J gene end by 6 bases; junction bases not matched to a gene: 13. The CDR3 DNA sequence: TGTGCCAGCAAAGCCCCCAGGGTGGACAGGGATGGCTACACCTTC. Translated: CASKAPRVDRDGYTF.

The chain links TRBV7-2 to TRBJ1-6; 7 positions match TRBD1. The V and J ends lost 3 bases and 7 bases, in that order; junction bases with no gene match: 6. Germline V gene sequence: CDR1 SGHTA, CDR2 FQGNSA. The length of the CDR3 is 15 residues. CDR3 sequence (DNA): TGTGCCAGCAGCTTGGACAGGACGATAAATTCACCCCTCCACTTT. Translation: CASSLDRTINSPLHF.

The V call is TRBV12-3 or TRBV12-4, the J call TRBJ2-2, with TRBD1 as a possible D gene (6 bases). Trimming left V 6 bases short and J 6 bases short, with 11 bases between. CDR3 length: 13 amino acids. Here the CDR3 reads CASSPTGPGELFF. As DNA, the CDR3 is TGTGCCAGCAGCCCGACAGGCCCCGGGGAGCTGTTTTTT.

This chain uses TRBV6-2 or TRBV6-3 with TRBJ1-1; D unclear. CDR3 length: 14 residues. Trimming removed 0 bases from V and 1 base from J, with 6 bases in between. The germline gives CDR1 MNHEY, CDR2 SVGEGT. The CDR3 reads CASSYSIRNTEAFF. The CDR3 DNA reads TGTGCCAGCAGTTACTCGATCAGGAACACTGAAGCTTTCTTT.

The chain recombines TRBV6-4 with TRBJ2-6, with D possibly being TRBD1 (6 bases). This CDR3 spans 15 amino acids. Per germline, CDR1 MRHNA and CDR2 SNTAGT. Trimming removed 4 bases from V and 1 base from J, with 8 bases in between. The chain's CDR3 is CASSGQASGANVLTF. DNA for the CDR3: TGTGCCAGCAGTGGACAGGCTTCTGGGGCCAACGTCCTGACTTTC.

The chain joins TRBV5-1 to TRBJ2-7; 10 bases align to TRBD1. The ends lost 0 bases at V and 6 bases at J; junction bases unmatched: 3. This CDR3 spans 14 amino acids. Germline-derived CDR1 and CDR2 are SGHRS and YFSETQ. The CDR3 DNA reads TGCGCCAGCAGCTTGGCCGGGACAGGGGTCGAGCAGTACTTC. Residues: CASSLAGTGVEQYF.

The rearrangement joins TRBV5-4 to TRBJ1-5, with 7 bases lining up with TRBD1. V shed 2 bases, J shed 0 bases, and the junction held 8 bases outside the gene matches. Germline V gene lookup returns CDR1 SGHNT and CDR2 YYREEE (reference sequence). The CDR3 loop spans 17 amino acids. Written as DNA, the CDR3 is TGTGCCAGCAGCTTTACCGGGACAGCCTATAGCAATCAGCCCCAGCATTTT. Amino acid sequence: CASSFTGTAYSNQPQHF.

The CDR3 spells CASSLGKRDSYEQYF. CDR3 nucleotides: TGTGCCAGCAGTTTAGGCAAGCGGGACTCCTACGAGCAGTACTTC. This sequence joins TRBV6-4 and TRBJ2-7, with 7 bases fitting TRBD2. Looked up from germline, CDR1 is MRHNA and CDR2 is SNTAGT. V lost 5 bases and J lost 0; bases outside the gene matches: 7. CDR3 length: 15 residues.